One sample yielded the 11 T cell receptor beta chains listed below, sequenced in a study of T cell repertoires in cytomegalovirus infection. TCRdb re-derived calls from the reads in MiXCR, one entry per CDR3 protein. Of 300,000 to 400,000 distinct CDR3 sequences listed, approximately 25% are singletons. Their specific antigens are unknown. The source material was cultured PBMCs, sampled from culture after CMV antigen stimulation. These receptors originate from a human donor in good health (CMV status not recorded). Some clones in this sample may be carry-over from other donors' samples.

This rearrangement joins TRBV19 to TRBJ1-5, with unresolved D. Trimming stripped 0 bases from V and 4 bases from J, with 16 bases between. The CDR3 extends over 17 amino acids. CDR1 is LNHDA, CDR2 SQIVND, per germline (reference sequence). CDR3 in amino acids: CASSIEARPTGNQPQHF. The CDR3, as DNA: TGTGCCAGTAGTATAGAGGCACGGCCCACGGGGAATCAGCCCCAGCATTTT.

Only one count was recorded for this clonotype. The rearrangement uses TRBV3-1 and TRBJ2-1; 10 bases line up with TRBD2. V lost 4 bases to trimming and J lost 6 bases; unmatched junction nucleotides: 12. This CDR3 spans 17 amino acids. Germline V gene sequence: CDR1 LGHDT, CDR2 YNNKEL (reference sequence). CDR3 sequence: CASSPEKGSGRANEQFF. The CDR3 bases are TGTGCCAGCAGCCCTGAGAAAGGGAGCGGGAGGGCCAATGAGCAGTTCTTC.

In its sample, this clonotype was seen a few times. This CDR3 is CASSLVGLGVETQYF. In DNA, the CDR3 is TGTGCCAGCAGCTTAGTGGGACTAGGCGTGGAGACCCAGTACTTC. The chain is built from TRBV7-9 and TRBJ2-5, with 8 positions matching TRBD2. Germline CDR1 is SEHNR and CDR2 is FQNEAQ (reference sequence). This CDR3 spans 15 amino acids. With V trimmed by 1 base and J by 5 bases, 6 bases remained unmatched.

The gene calls are TRBV12-3 or TRBV12-4 and TRBJ2-1; the match to TRBD1 covers 8 bases. V lost 5 bases, J lost 6 bases, and 6 bases stayed unmatched. The CDR3 has 14 residues. CDR3 sequence: CASSRDRISNEQFF. DNA of the CDR3: TGTGCCAGCAGTCGGGACAGGATTAGCAATGAGCAGTTCTTC.

There are many counts of this clonotype. The chain recombines TRBV7-6 with TRBJ1-5, with D possibly being TRBD1 (6 bases). This CDR3 has 16 residues. Trimming took 1 base from V and 2 from J, leaving 12 bases between them. CDR1 and CDR2 (germline): SGHVS, FNYEAQ. CDR3 in amino acids: CASSLDTGWGNQPQHF. In DNA form, the CDR3 reads TGTGCCAGCAGCTTAGATACAGGGTGGGGCAATCAGCCCCAGCATTTT.

The chain employs TRBV12-3 or TRBV12-4 and TRBJ1-2, with D perhaps matching TRBD1 (6 bases). CDR3 length equals 14 residues. The V gene lost 7 bases and the J gene lost 4 bases, with 16 bases spanning the gap. CDR3 DNA sequence: TGTGCCAGCAAAACGGGACAAAATCCCTATGGCTACACCTTC. Protein sequence: CASKTGQNPYGYTF.

The rearrangement uses TRBV5-6 and TRBJ2-3, with D tentatively TRBD2 (6 bases). V lost 1 base to trimming and J lost 0 bases, with 12 bases between them. Germline-derived CDR1 and CDR2 are SGHDT and YYEEEE. The CDR3 is made up of 16 amino acids. In DNA form, the CDR3 reads TGTGCCAGCAGCTTGCAACTCGGGACTAGCACAGATACGCAGTATTTT. Encoded protein: CASSLQLGTSTDTQYF.

A few counts support this clonotype. The CDR3 DNA follows: TGTGCCACCAGTGACCGGGACAGTAAACGCGCAATCATGAACACTGAAGCTTTCTTT. It codes for CATSDRDSKRAIMNTEAFF. The chain uses TRBV24-1 and TRBJ1-1; 7 bases are shared with TRBD1. V shed 4 bases and J 0 bases; nucleotides not matched to a gene: 16. The CDR3 totals 19 residues. Germline V CDR1 and CDR2: KGHDR, SFDVKD.

The V and J genes are TRBV5-1 and TRBJ2-3; tentative D call: TRBD2 (6 bases). The V gene lost 2 bases and the J gene lost 3 bases, with 13 bases spanning the gap. The CDR3 consists of 15 residues. Germline V gene sequence: CDR1 SGHRS, CDR2 YFSETQ. DNA for the CDR3: TGCGCCAGCAGCTTTGGGGGGATCTGGACAGATACGCAGTATTTT. It translates to CASSFGGIWTDTQYF.

This clonotype was recorded at least ten times. The V and J genes are TRBV7-8 and TRBJ2-1; 8 bases are a match to TRBD2. CDR3 size: 19 residues. V was clipped by 0 bases and J by 1 base; unmatched bases: 11. Germline CDR1 and CDR2: SGHVS and FQNEAQ. As DNA, the CDR3 is TGTGCCAGCAGCTTAGCCTATTGGGGTAGCGGGACTTCCTACAATGAGCAGTTCTTC. Protein sequence: CASSLAYWGSGTSYNEQFF.

In this sample, this clonotype turned up a few times. The chain joins TRBV2 to TRBJ2-1; perhaps TRBD1 as D (6 bases). From germline, CDR1 is SNHLY and CDR2 FYNNEI. The CDR3 sequence is 15 residues long. V lost 0 bases, J lost 6 bases, and 12 bases lay in between. CDR3 sequence reads: CASSEAQIGGNEQFF. CDR3 nucleotide sequence: TGTGCCAGCAGTGAAGCCCAGATAGGGGGCAATGAGCAGTTCTTC.